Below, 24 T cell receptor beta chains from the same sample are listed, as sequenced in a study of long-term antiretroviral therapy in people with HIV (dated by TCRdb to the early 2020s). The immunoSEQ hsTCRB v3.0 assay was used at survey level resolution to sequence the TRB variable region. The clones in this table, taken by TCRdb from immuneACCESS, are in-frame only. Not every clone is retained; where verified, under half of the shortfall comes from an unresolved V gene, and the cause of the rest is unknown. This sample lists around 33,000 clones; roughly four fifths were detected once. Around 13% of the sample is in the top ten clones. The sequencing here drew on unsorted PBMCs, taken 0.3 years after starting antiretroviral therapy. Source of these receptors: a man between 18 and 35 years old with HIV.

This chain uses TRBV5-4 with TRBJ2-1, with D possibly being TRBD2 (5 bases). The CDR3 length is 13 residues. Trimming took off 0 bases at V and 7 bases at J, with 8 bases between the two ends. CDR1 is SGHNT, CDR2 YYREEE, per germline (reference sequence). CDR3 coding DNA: TGTGCCAGCAGCTTGGGAGGGTGGAATGAGCAGTTCTTC. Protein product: CASSLGGWNEQFF.

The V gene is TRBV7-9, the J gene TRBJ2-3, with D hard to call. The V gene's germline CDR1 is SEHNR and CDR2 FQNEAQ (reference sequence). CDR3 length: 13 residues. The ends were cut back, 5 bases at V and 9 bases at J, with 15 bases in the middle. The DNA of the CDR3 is TGTGCCAGCAGCCACCCCTGGCTCCCCACGCAGTATTTT. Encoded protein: CASSHPWLPTQYF. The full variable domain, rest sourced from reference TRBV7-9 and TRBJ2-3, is DTGVSQNPRHKITKRGQNVTFRCDPISEHNRLYWYRQTLGQGPEFLTYFQNEAQLEKSRLLSDRFSAERPKGSFSTLEIQRTEQGDSAMYLCASSHPWLPTQYFGPGTRLTVL.

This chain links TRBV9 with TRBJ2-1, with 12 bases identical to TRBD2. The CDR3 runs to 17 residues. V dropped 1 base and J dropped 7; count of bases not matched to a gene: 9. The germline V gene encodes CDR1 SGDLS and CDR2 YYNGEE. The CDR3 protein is CASSVPLAGGSGNEQFF. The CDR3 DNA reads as TGTGCCAGCAGCGTACCGCTAGCGGGAGGGTCGGGGAATGAGCAGTTCTTC. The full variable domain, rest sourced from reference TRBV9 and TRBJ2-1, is DSGVTQTPKHLITATGQRVTLRCSPRSGDLSVYWYQQSLDQGLQFLIQYYNGEERAKGNILERFSAQQFPDLHSELNLSSLELGDSALYFCASSVPLAGGSGNEQFFGPGTRLTVL.

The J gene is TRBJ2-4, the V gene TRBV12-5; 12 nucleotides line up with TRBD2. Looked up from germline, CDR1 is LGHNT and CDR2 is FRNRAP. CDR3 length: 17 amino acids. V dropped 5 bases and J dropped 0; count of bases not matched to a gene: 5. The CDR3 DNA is TGTGCTAGTGGTCCCACTAGCGGGGGGCTAGCCAAAAACATTCAGTACTTC. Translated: CASGPTSGGLAKNIQYF.

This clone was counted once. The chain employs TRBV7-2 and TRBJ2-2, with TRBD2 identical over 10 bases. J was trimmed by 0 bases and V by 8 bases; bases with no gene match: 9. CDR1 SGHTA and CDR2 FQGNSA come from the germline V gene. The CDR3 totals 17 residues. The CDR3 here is CASRAWGLASNTGELFF. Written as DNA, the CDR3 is TGTGCCAGCCGCGCCTGGGGACTAGCGTCGAACACCGGGGAGCTGTTTTTT.

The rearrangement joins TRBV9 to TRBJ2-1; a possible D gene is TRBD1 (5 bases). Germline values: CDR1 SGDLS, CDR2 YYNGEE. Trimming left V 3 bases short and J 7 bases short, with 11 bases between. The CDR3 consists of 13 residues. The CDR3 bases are TGTGCCAGCAGCGGTGCAGGGCGGAATGAGCAGTTCTTC. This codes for CASSGAGRNEQFF.

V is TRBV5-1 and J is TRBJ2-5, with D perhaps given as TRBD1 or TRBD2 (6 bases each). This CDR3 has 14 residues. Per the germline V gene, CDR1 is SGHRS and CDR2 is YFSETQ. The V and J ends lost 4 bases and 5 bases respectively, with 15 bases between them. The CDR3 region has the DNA TGCGCCAGCAGCCCGGGGGCGGCCGGGGAGACCCAGTACTTC. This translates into CASSPGAAGETQYF.

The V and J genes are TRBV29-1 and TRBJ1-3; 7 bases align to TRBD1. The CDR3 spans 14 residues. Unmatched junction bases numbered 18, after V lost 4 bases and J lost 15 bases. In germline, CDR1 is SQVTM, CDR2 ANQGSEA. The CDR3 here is CSVVIRDSARTEYF. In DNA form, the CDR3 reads TGCAGCGTTGTGATCCGGGACAGTGCCCGGACGGAATATTTT. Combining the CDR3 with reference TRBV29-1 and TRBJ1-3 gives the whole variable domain SAVISQKPSRDICQRGTSLTIQCQVDSQVTMMFWYRQQPGQSLTLIATANQGSEATYESGFVIDKFPISRPNLTFSTLTVSNMSPEDSSIYLCSVVIRDSARTEYFGEGSWLTVV.

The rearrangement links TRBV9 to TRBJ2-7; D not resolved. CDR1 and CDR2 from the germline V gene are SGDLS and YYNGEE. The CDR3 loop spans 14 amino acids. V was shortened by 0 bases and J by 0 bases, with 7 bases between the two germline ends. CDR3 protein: CASSVEGSSYEQYF. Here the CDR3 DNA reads TGTGCCAGCAGCGTAGAGGGCAGCTCCTACGAGCAGTACTTC.

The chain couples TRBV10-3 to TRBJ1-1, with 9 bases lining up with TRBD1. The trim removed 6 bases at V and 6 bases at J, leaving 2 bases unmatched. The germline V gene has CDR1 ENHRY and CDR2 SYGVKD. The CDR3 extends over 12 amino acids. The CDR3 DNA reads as TGTGCCATCAGACAGGGGGCGGCTGAAGCTTTCTTT. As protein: CAIRQGAAEAFF.

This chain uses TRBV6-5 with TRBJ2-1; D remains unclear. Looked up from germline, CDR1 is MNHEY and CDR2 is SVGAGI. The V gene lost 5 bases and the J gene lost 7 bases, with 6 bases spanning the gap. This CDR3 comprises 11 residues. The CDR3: CASSRLNEQFF. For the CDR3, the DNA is TGTGCCAGCAGTCGTCTTAATGAGCAGTTCTTC.

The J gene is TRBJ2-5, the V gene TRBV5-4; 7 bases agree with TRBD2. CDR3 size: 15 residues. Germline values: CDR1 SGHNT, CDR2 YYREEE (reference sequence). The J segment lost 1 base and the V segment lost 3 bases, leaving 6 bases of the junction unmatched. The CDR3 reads CASSSAGEFQETQYF. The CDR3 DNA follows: TGTGCCAGCAGCTCGGCGGGGGAGTTCCAAGAGACCCAGTACTTC.

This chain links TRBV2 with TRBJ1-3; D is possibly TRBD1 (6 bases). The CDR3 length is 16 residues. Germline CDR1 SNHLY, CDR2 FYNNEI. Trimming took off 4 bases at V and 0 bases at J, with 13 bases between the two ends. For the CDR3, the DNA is TGTGCCAGCAGTGGCTTGGGGGCTTTCTCTGGAAACACCATATATTTT. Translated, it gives CASSGLGAFSGNTIYF.

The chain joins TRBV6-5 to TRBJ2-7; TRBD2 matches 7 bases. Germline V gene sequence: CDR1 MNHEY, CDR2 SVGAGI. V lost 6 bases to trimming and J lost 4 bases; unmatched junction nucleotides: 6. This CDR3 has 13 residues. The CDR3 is CASSSRRGYEQYF. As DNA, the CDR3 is TGTGCCAGCAGCTCCCGGCGGGGGTACGAGCAGTACTTC.

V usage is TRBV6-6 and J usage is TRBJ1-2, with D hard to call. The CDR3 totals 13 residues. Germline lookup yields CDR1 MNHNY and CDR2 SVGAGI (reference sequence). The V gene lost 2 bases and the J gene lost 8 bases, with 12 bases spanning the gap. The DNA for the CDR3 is TGTGCCAGCAGTTACATCGCGAATGAGGGCTACACCTTC. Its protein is CASSYIANEGYTF.

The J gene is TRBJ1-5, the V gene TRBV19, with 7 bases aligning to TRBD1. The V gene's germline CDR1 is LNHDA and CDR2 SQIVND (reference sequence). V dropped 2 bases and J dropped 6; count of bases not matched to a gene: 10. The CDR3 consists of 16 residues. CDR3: CASSISLYRGFQPQHF. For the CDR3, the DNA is TGTGCCAGTAGTATATCCTTGTACAGGGGTTTTCAGCCCCAGCATTTT.

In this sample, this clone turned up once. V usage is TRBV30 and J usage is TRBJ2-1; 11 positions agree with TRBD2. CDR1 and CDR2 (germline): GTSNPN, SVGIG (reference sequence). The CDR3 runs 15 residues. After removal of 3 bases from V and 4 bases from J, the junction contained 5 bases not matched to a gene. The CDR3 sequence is CAWSPLAGGYNEQFF. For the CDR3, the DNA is TGTGCCTGGAGCCCCCTAGCGGGAGGATACAATGAGCAGTTCTTC.

CDR3 DNA sequence: TGTGCCAGCAGCTTGGACAGGAGGGACGAGCAGTACTTC. This sequence encodes CASSLDRRDEQYF. The gene calls are TRBV5-4 and TRBJ2-7, with D maybe TRBD2 (6 bases). This CDR3 spans 13 amino acids. The V gene lost 0 bases and the J gene lost 5 bases, with 9 bases spanning the gap. CDR1 SGHNT and CDR2 YYREEE come from the germline V gene (reference sequence).

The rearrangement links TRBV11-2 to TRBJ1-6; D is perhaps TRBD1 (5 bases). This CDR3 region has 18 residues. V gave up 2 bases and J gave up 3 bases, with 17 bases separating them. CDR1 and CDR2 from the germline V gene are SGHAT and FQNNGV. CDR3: CASSLMVGQGFYNSPLHF. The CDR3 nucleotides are TGTGCCAGCAGCTTAATGGTGGGGCAGGGATTCTATAATTCACCCCTCCACTTT. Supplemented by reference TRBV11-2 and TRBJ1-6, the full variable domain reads EAGVAQSPRYKIIEKRQSVAFWCNPISGHATLYWYQQILGQGPKLLIQFQNNGVVDDSQLPKDRFSAERLKGVDSTLKIQPAKLEDSAVYLCASSLMVGQGFYNSPLHFGNGTRLTVT.

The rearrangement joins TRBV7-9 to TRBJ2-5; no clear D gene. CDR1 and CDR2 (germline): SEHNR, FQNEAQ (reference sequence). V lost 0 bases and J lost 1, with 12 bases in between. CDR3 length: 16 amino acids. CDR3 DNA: TGTGCCAGCAGCTTAGCAGGGTCAGCGTCCCAAGAGACCCAGTACTTC. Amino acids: CASSLAGSASQETQYF. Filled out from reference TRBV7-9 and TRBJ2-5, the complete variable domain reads DTGVSQNPRHKITKRGQNVTFRCDPISEHNRLYWYRQTLGQGPEFLTYFQNEAQLEKSRLLSDRFSAERPKGSFSTLEIQRTEQGDSAMYLCASSLAGSASQETQYFGPGTRLLVL.

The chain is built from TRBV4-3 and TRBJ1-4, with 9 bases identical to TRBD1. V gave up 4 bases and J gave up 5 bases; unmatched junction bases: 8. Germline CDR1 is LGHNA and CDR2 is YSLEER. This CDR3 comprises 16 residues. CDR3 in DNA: TGCGCCAGCAGCCCCTCCTGGGACAGGGTAAATGAAAAACTGTTTTTT. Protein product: CASSPSWDRVNEKLFF.

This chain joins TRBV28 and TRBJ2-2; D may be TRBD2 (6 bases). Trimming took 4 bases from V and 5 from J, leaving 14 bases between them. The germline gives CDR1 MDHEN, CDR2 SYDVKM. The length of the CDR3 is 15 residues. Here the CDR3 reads CASSSGLRPTGELFF. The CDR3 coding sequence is TGTGCCAGCAGTTCGGGACTCCGCCCAACCGGGGAGCTGTTTTTT.

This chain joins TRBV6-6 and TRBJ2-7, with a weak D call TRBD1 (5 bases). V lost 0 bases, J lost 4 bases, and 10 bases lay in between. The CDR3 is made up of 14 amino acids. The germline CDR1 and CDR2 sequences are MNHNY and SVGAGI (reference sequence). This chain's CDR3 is CASSYSPAGYEQYF. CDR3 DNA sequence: TGTGCCAGCAGTTACTCACCCGCAGGGTACGAGCAGTACTTC.

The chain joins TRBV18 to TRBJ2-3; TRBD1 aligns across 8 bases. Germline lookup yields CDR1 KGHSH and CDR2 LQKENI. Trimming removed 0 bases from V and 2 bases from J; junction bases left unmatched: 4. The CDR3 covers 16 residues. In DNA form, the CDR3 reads TGTGCCAGCTCACCACCCCAGGGGGCGGACACAGATACGCAGTATTTT. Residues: CASSPPQGADTDTQYF.